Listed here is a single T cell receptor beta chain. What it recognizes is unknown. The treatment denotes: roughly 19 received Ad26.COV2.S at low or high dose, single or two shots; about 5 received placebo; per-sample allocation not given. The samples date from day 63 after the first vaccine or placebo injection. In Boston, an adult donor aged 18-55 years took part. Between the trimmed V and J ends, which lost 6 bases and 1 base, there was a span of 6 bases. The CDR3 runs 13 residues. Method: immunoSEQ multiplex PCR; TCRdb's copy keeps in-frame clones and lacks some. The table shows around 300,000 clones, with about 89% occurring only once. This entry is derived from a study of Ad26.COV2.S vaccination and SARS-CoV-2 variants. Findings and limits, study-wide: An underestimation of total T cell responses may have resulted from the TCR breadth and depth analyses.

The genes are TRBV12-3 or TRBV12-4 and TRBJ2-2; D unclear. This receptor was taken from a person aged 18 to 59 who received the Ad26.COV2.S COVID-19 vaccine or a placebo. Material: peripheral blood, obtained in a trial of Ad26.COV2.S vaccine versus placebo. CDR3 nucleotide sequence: TGTGCCAGCAGCGGCCTGAACACCGGGGAGCTGTTTTTT. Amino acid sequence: CASSGLNTGELFF.